This T cell receptor beta chain emerged from a study of blood T cell repertoires in COVID-19 (dated by TCRdb to 2018 to 2020). Study-wide context: The collaborator samples originated in the United States, Italy and Spain and spanned the acute and convalescent phases of COVID-19. The samples were drawn from the first 160 participants of the ongoing ImmuneRACE study and from 1,254 subjects provided by 6 global collaborators. Sample metadata almost always included a de-identified subject ID, COVID-19 status, age in years and sex. The repertoires were made available in a free public database intended to serve as a resource for research on the immune response to SARS-CoV-2. Where HLA class I and class II types were available, the types were taken from metadata supplied by the sample provider, not from assay-based typing. Deeply sampled blood TCRbeta repertoires from subjects exposed to, actively infected with, or recovered from COVID-19 were included in the dataset. The material from the prospective study consisted of cDNA or gDNA derived from T cells, B-cell-depleted T cells, or PBMCs.

One collaborating source in Seattle enrolled patients while the patients were actively infected and followed the patients over time throughout the course of disease. The collaborating institutions used their own protocols to collect whole blood in K2EDTA tubes. For TCRbeta analysis, collaborators shipped samples as frozen whole blood, isolated PBMCs, or DNA extracted from either of those sample types. The immunoSEQ Assay, a bias-controlled multiplex PCR, was used to amplify TCRbeta CDR3 regions from genomic DNA. As for how the authors treated the data: Within the assay, amplification of reference gene primers was used to estimate how many nucleated cells each sample contained. To quantify the absolute abundance of each unique TCRbeta CDR3 rearrangement, sequence reads were collapsed and filtered. For each sample, productive Simpson clonality was calculated as the square root of Simpson's diversity index over productive rearrangements. Not all clones reach the TCRdb copy of this immuneACCESS table, which keeps in-frame sequences only. Checked studies attribute under half of the gap to unresolved V genes and leave the rest unexplained. V and J calls and clone size are given by that table; D and trimming were obtained from the DNA. The sample has around 130,000 clones on record, 90% of them singletons. Approximately 5% of the sample is in the top ten clones.

Trimming at the junction amounts to 3 bases on V and 6 bases on J, and the germline ends lie 7 bases apart. The germline V gene provides CDR1 SGHDT and CDR2 YYEEEE. The CDR3 contains 11 residues, cysteine and phenylalanine counted. Only the CDR3 DNA stays, 33 bases, in frame from base 1. On the study overall, not on this receptor specifically: The quantity of clinical and demographic metadata differed by source and by participant and was supplied without curation.

Concerning this clone itself: This receptor's antigen is unknown. No base-level quality is on record; no much larger clone is a single base apart.

The sample taken for sequencing was peripheral blood. The TCR originated in a man in his 60s with COVID-19, enrolled during active disease. The chain employs TRBV5-6 and TRBJ2-7; the D gene is not confidently resolved. The DNA sequence is as follows: TGTGCCAGCAGCTCATACTCCGAGCAGTACTTC. The translation is CASSSYSEQYF.